This T cell receptor (beta chain) was profiled in a study of tumor-infiltrating lymphocytes in primary liver carcinoma (dated by TCRdb to the late 2010s). For the study in its entirety: Surgical resection was performed in China between 2015 and early 2016 on 5 or 6 patients with histopathologically diagnosed primary liver carcinoma. Of the five patients, three men and two women aged 30 to 69 years, four had hepatocellular carcinoma and one had combined HCC and intrahepatic cholangiocarcinoma. Tumors of the five patients were stage T1-T3 N0M0 with maximum diameters of roughly 4.2 to 11 cm. Samples yielded roughly 3.65 to 7.5 million productive TCRbeta reads; read depth did not differ significantly between tissue types. The study combined TCRbeta repertoire sequencing, expression microarrays and whole-exome sequencing across five regions of each liver tumor, with adjacent normal tissue and blood. TCRbeta repertoire sequencing covered about 35 specimens from 5 patients: around 25 tumor regions, 5 adjacent noncancerous liver tissues and 5 peripheral blood samples. Technical replicate repertoires showed high reproducibility, with mean shared-clone rates roughly 0.87 and correlation coefficients above 0.95.

Counted from cysteine to phenylalanine, this CDR3 has 13 amino acids. The entry retains the CDR3 DNA only, 39 bases that are in frame from base 1. V and J are trimmed by 8 bases and 6 bases, and the gene matches miss 5 bases of the junction. General study outcomes and caveats: The top 250 clones made up a significantly larger repertoire fraction in tumors than in blood (p = 0.039). Consistent with antigen-driven expansion, pairs of tumor regions showed higher repertoire overlap (mean roughly 35%) than either tumor-adjacent pairs (approximately 17%) or tumor-blood pairs (roughly 14%). Since the samples were bulk and unsorted, there was no way to compare CD4+ and CD8+ T cell repertoires. Because sequencing covered only the TCR beta chain and unpaired alpha chains were not captured, true repertoire diversity is likely underestimated. Only 4 or 5 patients were included in the study, and the authors note that the findings should be validated in a larger study.

Blood RNA was extracted from unsorted whole blood using TRIzol reagent, and germline DNA was obtained with the DNeasy Blood & Tissue kit. Chronic HBV infection was present in the patients, and the patients were treatment-naive at sampling. Before surgery, about 4 milliliters of peripheral blood were collected into K2EDTA tubes. This clonotype was detected many times. Its antigen is still unknown. Qualities for individual bases were not recorded, and no much larger clone is one base off. A constant-region primer and ProtoScript II reverse transcriptase were used to reverse-transcribe TCRbeta-specific cDNA from 500 ng total RNA. TCRbeta libraries were built with three nested multiplex PCR rounds, a slightly modified ARM-PCR procedure. Multiplex TRBV1-TRBV30 forward primers and a Cbeta reverse primer were used in the first two PCR rounds, each of which was run for 10 cycles. Sample barcodes and Illumina adapters were added in a final 25-cycle PCR using Deep VentR polymerase. Before sequencing, amplicons of 200-500 bp were gel-purified using a QIAquick gel extraction kit. TCRbeta amplicons were sequenced on an Illumina HiSeq 2500 with 250-bp paired-end reads. Processing in the source paper ran as follows. Trimmomatic v0.33 was used to quality-trim the reads, and FLASH v1.2.11 was used to merge paired reads so that full CDR3 sequences could be recovered. MiGEC v1.2.1b assigned V, D and J germline segments to the rearranged TCRbeta sequences. Clonotype statistics, along with Shannon-Wiener diversity indices, were calculated using VDJtools v1.0.0. Except for diversity analysis, only the 250 most abundant clonotypes of each sample were used in subsequent analyses to reduce sampling bias. TCRdb itself trimmed the public reads at Q25 with fastp, ran MiXCR and retained productive beta chains. CDR3 protein duplicates are merged, each entry listing the most common genes and DNA. V and J calls and clone size were set by TCRdb, not the authors. The sample contains a few hundred thousand distinct CDR3 sequences, 50% to 60% of them found a single time. About a sixth of the sample lies in the top ten.

The chain is made from TRBV12-3 or TRBV12-4 and TRBJ2-1, with 9 junctional bases fitting TRBD2. The source of this sequence is a woman under 40 with primary liver carcinoma and hepatitis B virus infection. The sample consisted of peripheral blood. The CDR3 protein is CASGLAGVNEQFF. The DNA is as follows: TGTGCCAGCGGCTTAGCGGGAGTCAATGAGCAGTTCTTC.